The 29 T cell receptor beta chains below were found in one sample sequenced in a study of blood T cell repertoires in COVID-19. Method: immunoSEQ multiplex PCR; TCRdb's copy keeps in-frame clones and lacks some. The sample has about 25,000 clones, roughly nine tenths seen once; the top ten hold around 8.9%. The specimen sequenced was peripheral blood. Source of these receptors: a man between 65 and 85 years old with acute or convalescent COVID-19.

The chain uses TRBV3-1 (or the pseudogene TRBV3-2) and TRBJ2-3; 12 bases line up with TRBD2. From germline, CDR1 is LGHDT and CDR2 YNNKEL (reference sequence). CDR3 size: 18 residues. V lost 0 bases and J lost 1; bases outside the gene matches: 5. CDR3 DNA: TGTGCCAGCAGCCAAGAAGGGCGACTAGCGGGGGGCACAGATACGCAGTATTTT. Translation: CASSQEGRLAGGTDTQYF.

V and J are TRBV11-2 and TRBJ2-2; D may be TRBD2 (6 bases). The CDR3 totals 15 residues. Germline lookup yields CDR1 SGHAT and CDR2 FQNNGV. With 3 bases removed from V and 5 bases from J, the gap between germline ends came to 13 bases. The DNA for the CDR3 is TGTGCCAGCAGCTTGCGCGGGGTCGTGACCGGGGAGCTGTTTTTT. Encoded protein: CASSLRGVVTGELFF.

Here the CDR3 DNA reads TGTGCCAGCAGTGAAGTATTTAGGACAGGGAAGGGATTGGGTGGCTACACCTTC. As protein: CASSEVFRTGKGLGGYTF. The rearrangement uses TRBV6-1 and TRBJ1-2; 8 bases are a match to TRBD1. The CDR3 sequence is 18 residues long. V gave up 1 base and J gave up 7 bases; unmatched junction bases: 17. Germline CDR1 is MNHNS and CDR2 is SASEGT.

The chain joins TRBV12-3 or TRBV12-4 to TRBJ2-1, with D tentatively TRBD1 (6 bases). Trimming shortened V by 5 bases and J by 10 bases, and 15 bases separated the two germline ends. This CDR3 has 13 amino acids. CDR3 sequence: CASSKHTGLEQFF. CDR3 bases: TGTGCCAGCAGTAAACATACAGGGTTAGAGCAGTTCTTC.

This sequence joins TRBV5-6 and TRBJ1-1; 8 bases map to TRBD1. The V segment lost 3 bases and the J segment 8 bases; nucleotides outside the gene matches: 3. The CDR3 runs 12 residues. Germline assignment: CDR1 SGHDT and CDR2 YYEEEE. DNA of the CDR3: TGTGCCAGCAGCTGGACAGGGATGGAAGCTTTCTTT. This codes for CASSWTGMEAFF.

The V and J genes are TRBV28 and TRBJ1-1; D remains ambiguous. This CDR3 contains 13 residues. Germline loops: CDR1 MDHEN, CDR2 SYDVKM. Trimming left V 4 bases short and J 0 bases short, with 6 bases between. The CDR3 is CASSSGMNTEAFF. The DNA of the CDR3 is TGTGCCAGCAGTTCGGGGATGAACACTGAAGCTTTCTTT.

This chain links TRBV28 with TRBJ2-4, with D uncertain. This CDR3 is built from 15 residues. V dropped 4 bases and J dropped 0 bases, with 10 bases sitting between them. CDR1 and CDR2 (germline): MDHEN, SYDVKM. The DNA of the CDR3 is TGTGCCAGCAGTTACAGCCGATTAGCCAAAAACATTCAGTACTTC. Translating gives CASSYSRLAKNIQYF.

This chain joins TRBV19 and TRBJ2-1; 10 bases align to TRBD2. With V trimmed by 5 bases and J by 7 bases, 8 bases remained unmatched. The CDR3 loop spans 15 amino acids. CDR1 LNHDA and CDR2 SQIVND come from the germline V gene (reference sequence). Here the CDR3 DNA reads TGTGCCAGTAGTCCCCCGGGACTAGCGTGGAATGAGCAGTTCTTC. Translated: CASSPPGLAWNEQFF. Complete variable domain (other parts from reference TRBV19 and TRBJ2-1): DGGITQSPKYLFRKEGQNVTLSCEQNLNHDAMYWYRQDPGQGLRLIYYSQIVNDFQKGDIAEGYSVSREKKESFPLTVTSAQKNPTAFYLCASSPPGLAWNEQFFGPGTRLTVL.

V is TRBV6-4 and J is TRBJ2-2; no firm D call. The length of the CDR3 is 14 residues. Germline V gives CDR1 MRHNA, CDR2 SNTAGT. V lost 8 bases and J 0 bases, leaving 10 bases between the germline ends. In nucleotides, the CDR3 is TGTGCCAGCGGGTCCAGCGCGAACACCGGGGAGCTGTTTTTT. Amino acids: CASGSSANTGELFF.

V is TRBV29-1 and J is TRBJ2-7; D may be TRBD2 (5 bases). The V end was cut by 0 bases, the J end by 4 bases, with 7 bases between. The germline CDR1 and CDR2 sequences are SQVTM and ANQGSEA. The CDR3 runs to 12 residues. CDR3 coding DNA: TGCAGCGTTGAAGAGGGGAGATACGAGCAGTACTTC. Protein: CSVEEGRYEQYF.

V is TRBV14 and J is TRBJ2-1; 7 nucleotides line up with TRBD2. The CDR3 has 17 residues. V shed 3 bases and J 6 bases; nucleotides not matched to a gene: 14. CDR1 SGHDN and CDR2 FVKESK come from the germline V gene. CDR3 sequence: CASSHDLAGVGGNEQFF. The CDR3 DNA follows: TGTGCCAGCAGCCATGACCTGGCGGGAGTGGGCGGCAATGAGCAGTTCTTC.

This sequence joins TRBV18 and TRBJ1-2; TRBD1 might be the D (5 bases). Trimming removed 3 bases from V and 3 bases from J, with 8 bases in between. The CDR3 has 13 residues. The germline V gene encodes CDR1 KGHSH and CDR2 LQKENI. The CDR3 reads CASSPGEDYGYTF. The CDR3 bases are TGTGCCAGCTCACCGGGGGAGGACTATGGCTACACCTTC.

V gene TRBV4-1 combines with J gene TRBJ2-7, with TRBD2 matching 11 bases. Germline V lookup: CDR1 MGHRA, CDR2 YSYEKL. V trimming: 4 bases; J trimming: 2 bases; junction bases outside the gene matches: 4. This CDR3 spans 15 amino acids. This CDR3 reads CASSLTSGVTYEQYF. In nucleotides, the CDR3 is TGCGCCAGCAGCCTGACTAGCGGGGTCACCTACGAGCAGTACTTC.

The chain couples TRBV11-2 to TRBJ1-2, with 7 bases identical to TRBD1. CDR1 and CDR2 (germline): SGHAT, FQNNGV. The CDR3 is 15 residues long. V lost 3 bases and J lost 3; bases outside the gene matches: 7. CDR3 sequence: CASSFGQARYYGYTF. As DNA, the CDR3 is TGTGCCAGCAGCTTTGGACAGGCTAGATACTATGGCTACACCTTC.

In its sample, this clone was seen a few times. The chain links TRBV19 to TRBJ1-2; 7 bases match TRBD1. The V and J ends lost 5 bases and 4 bases, in that order; junction bases with no gene match: 7. Germline CDR1 is LNHDA and CDR2 is SQIVND (reference sequence). The length of the CDR3 is 14 residues. The CDR3 DNA is TGTGCCAGTAGTCCGGACAGGATGGTCTATGGCTACACCTTC. This sequence encodes CASSPDRMVYGYTF.

The V call is TRBV5-1, the J call TRBJ1-6; D uncertain. The CDR3 totals 15 residues. With 4 bases removed from V and 6 bases from J, the gap between germline ends came to 14 bases. Germline CDR1 and CDR2: SGHRS and YFSETQ. The CDR3 DNA sequence: TGCGCCAGCAGCCCGTCCGGGTTCCCTAATTCACCCCTCCACTTT. Protein sequence: CASSPSGFPNSPLHF.

The gene calls are TRBV27 and TRBJ2-5; 9 bases are a match to TRBD2. Germline V lookup: CDR1 MNHEY, CDR2 SMNVEV (reference sequence). V lost 2 bases to trimming and J lost 3 bases; unmatched junction nucleotides: 7. The CDR3 length is 16 residues. The CDR3, as DNA: TGTGCCAGCAGTTTAGTGGCGGGAGGGCCCAAAGAGACCCAGTACTTC. Its translation: CASSLVAGGPKETQYF.

The chain carries TRBV19 and TRBJ2-1, with 13 positions matching TRBD2. The germline V gene encodes CDR1 LNHDA and CDR2 SQIVND (reference sequence). This CDR3 comprises 16 residues. With V trimmed by 7 bases and J by 4 bases, 7 bases remained unmatched. The CDR3 coding sequence is TGTGCCAGTAAACTAGCGGGAGGGCTGCTGTACAATGAGCAGTTCTTC. Translating gives CASKLAGGLLYNEQFF.

The rearrangement links TRBV18 to TRBJ1-4; 10 positions agree with TRBD1. The CDR3 has 15 amino acids. Germline CDR1 KGHSH, CDR2 LQKENI. J lost 6 bases, V lost 4 bases, and 5 bases had no gene match. CDR3 coding DNA: TGTGCCAGCTCACTACGGGACAGGGGTCATGAAAAACTGTTTTTT. It is translated as CASSLRDRGHEKLFF.

The V gene is TRBV7-9, the J gene TRBJ2-3; D gene uncertain. CDR1 is SEHNR and CDR2 is FQNEAQ in the germline V gene (reference sequence). The germline V and J ends were trimmed by 0 bases and 4 bases, with 8 bases remaining between them. The CDR3 runs 14 residues. Written as DNA, the CDR3 is TGTGCCAGCAGCTTAGCTCTTCCCGCAGATACGCAGTATTTT. It encodes CASSLALPADTQYF.

The chain has TRBV27 and TRBJ1-3; perhaps TRBD1 as D (6 bases). The CDR3 sequence is 14 residues long. CDR1 MNHEY and CDR2 SMNVEV come from the germline V gene (reference sequence). V was cut by 2 bases and J by 4 bases, with 9 bases left in between. The CDR3 is CASSLSRGGNTIYF. The CDR3 DNA reads TGTGCCAGCAGTTTAAGTAGGGGGGGAAACACCATATATTTT.

The sample holds a few counts of this clone. The chain combines TRBV5-1 with TRBJ2-3; D ambiguous. V was trimmed by 5 bases and J by 6 bases, leaving 10 bases between them. The CDR3 spans 12 residues. Germline V gene sequence: CDR1 SGHRS, CDR2 YFSETQ. The CDR3 DNA follows: TGCGCCAGCAGTACTACTCTCGATACGCAGTATTTT. Protein sequence: CASSTTLDTQYF.

The chain links TRBV5-1 to TRBJ2-7; 7 positions match TRBD1. V lost 1 base to trimming and J lost 7 bases; unmatched junction nucleotides: 5. CDR3 length: 13 residues. Germline V lookup: CDR1 SGHRS, CDR2 YFSETQ. CDR3 nucleotides: TGCGCCAGCAGCTTGAGGGACAGCCAAGAGCAGTACTTC. It encodes CASSLRDSQEQYF.

This clone was recorded only once. V is TRBV7-9 and J is TRBJ2-1; 10 nucleotides agree with TRBD2. J gave up 4 bases and V 1 base, and 7 bases lay outside the gene matches. The germline V gene encodes CDR1 SEHNR and CDR2 FQNEAQ (reference sequence). CDR3 length: 17 amino acids. The CDR3 nucleotides are TGTGCCAGCAGCTTAGTTCTAGCGGGAGCTAGGTACAATGAGCAGTTCTTC. Amino acid sequence: CASSLVLAGARYNEQFF.

The gene calls are TRBV12-5 and TRBJ1-1; tentatively, D is TRBD1 (6 bases). CDR3 length: 15 amino acids. The V gene's germline CDR1 is LGHNT and CDR2 FRNRAP. The V and J ends lost 5 bases and 6 bases respectively, with 19 bases between them. CDR3 DNA sequence: TGTGCTAGTGGTGCCTCAAGGGGGGGACCCTCTGAAGCTTTCTTT. It translates to CASGASRGGPSEAFF.

The rearrangement uses TRBV11-2 and TRBJ1-5, with 10 bases that match TRBD1. The CDR3 is made up of 15 amino acids. V lost 4 bases, J lost 6 bases, and 6 bases stayed unmatched. Germline CDR1 and CDR2: SGHAT and FQNNGV. The CDR3 loop is CASSYGTGEAQPQHF. As DNA, the CDR3 is TGTGCCAGCAGCTACGGGACAGGGGAGGCTCAGCCCCAGCATTTT.

This CDR3 reads CASGSSGTGGNEQFF. In DNA form, the CDR3 reads TGTGCTAGTGGTTCCTCCGGGACAGGGGGCAATGAGCAGTTCTTC. V usage is TRBV12-5 and J usage is TRBJ2-1, with 11 nucleotides matching TRBD1. Trimming cost V 4 bases and J 6 bases; bases outside gene matches: 5. Germline CDR1 LGHNT, CDR2 FRNRAP. CDR3 length: 15 residues.

The chain has TRBV5-4 and TRBJ1-1; D uncertain. CDR1 and CDR2 (germline): SGHNT, YYREEE (reference sequence). The CDR3 extends over 12 amino acids. V dropped 10 bases and J dropped 2 bases, with 12 bases sitting between them. For the CDR3, the DNA is TGTGCCGGTAGGACTTCTAACACTGAAGCTTTCTTT. It yields the protein CAGRTSNTEAFF.

V gene TRBV3-1 (or the pseudogene TRBV3-2) combines with J gene TRBJ2-1, with D hard to call. Germline CDR1 reads LGHDT; CDR2 reads YNNKEL (reference sequence). This CDR3 has 12 amino acids. V dropped 3 bases and J dropped 5 bases, with 5 bases sitting between them. The CDR3 protein is CASSQLDNEQFF. CDR3 coding DNA: TGTGCCAGCAGCCAGCTAGACAATGAGCAGTTCTTC.